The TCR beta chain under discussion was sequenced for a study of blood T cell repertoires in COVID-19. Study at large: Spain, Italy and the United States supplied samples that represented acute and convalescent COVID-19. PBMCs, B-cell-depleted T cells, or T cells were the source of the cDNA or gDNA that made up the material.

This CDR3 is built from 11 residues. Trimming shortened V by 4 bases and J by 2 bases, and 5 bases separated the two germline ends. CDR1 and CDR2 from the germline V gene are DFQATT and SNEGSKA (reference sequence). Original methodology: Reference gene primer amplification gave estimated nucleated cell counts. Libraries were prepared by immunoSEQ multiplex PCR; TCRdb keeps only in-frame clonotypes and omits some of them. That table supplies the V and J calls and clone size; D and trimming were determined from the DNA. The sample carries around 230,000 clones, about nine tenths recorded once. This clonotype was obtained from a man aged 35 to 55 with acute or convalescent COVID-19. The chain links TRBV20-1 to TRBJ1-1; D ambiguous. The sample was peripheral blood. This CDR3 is CSATGNTEAFF. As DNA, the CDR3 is TGCAGTGCTACGGGAAACACTGAAGCTTTCTTT.